This T cell receptor beta chain appears in the sequencing data of a study of T-cell reconstitution after alpha-beta-depleted transplantation in children. Findings of the study overall: At one year after transplant, newly produced T cells mostly accounted for T-cell counts and diversity. Expanded clones from the graft, numbering several hundred, reportedly supplied alpha-beta T cells about two months after transplant.

A library of TCRbeta sequences, prepared with unique molecular identifiers, was generated. Each CDR3 protein gets one entry after TCRdb re-called the PCR reads with MiXCR. This table holds about 580,000 distinct CDR3 sequences, around 23% found once. This clonotype appeared a few times. Its matching antigen is unknown. The sequence was collected from a boy under three years old who had a stem cell transplant for acute myeloid leukemia, so the T cells may come from the graft donor. Sequencing was performed on PBMCs, mostly from graft donor cells, taken 360 days after TCRalphabeta/CD19-depleted stem cell transplant.

CDR3 loop: CSVPPHRGANGYTF. The CDR3 nucleotides are TGCAGCGTTCCTCCTCACAGGGGTGCGAATGGCTACACCTTC. This chain connects TRBV29-1 to TRBJ1-2; 7 nucleotides match TRBD1. From germline, CDR1 is SQVTM and CDR2 ANQGSEA. The V gene end was trimmed by 5 bases and the J gene end by 6 bases; junction bases not matched to a gene: 12. There are 14 residues in the CDR3.